A single sample gave rise to the 15 T cell receptor beta chains below, sequenced in a study of PD-1 blockade in classical Hodgkin lymphoma. The time point here: cycle 4 day 1 (C4D1), after less than 7 weeks of nivolumab. Every single patient, without exception, relapsed after autologous stem cell transplantation, and brentuximab vedotin exposure varied. The repertoire was sequenced with immunoSEQ multiplex PCR; TCRdb's copy has only in-frame clones and lacks some. The top ten hold around 2.9% of the sample, which has tens of thousands of clones, roughly nine tenths seen once. Sequenced here: peripheral blood mononuclear cells (PBMCs), sampled before the fourth cycle of nivolumab. The receptors come from a human donor with classical Hodgkin lymphoma.

The gene calls are TRBV5-1 and TRBJ2-1; D not resolved. This CDR3 spans 11 amino acids. Germline V CDR1 and CDR2: SGHRS, YFSETQ. V was clipped by 2 bases and J by 5 bases, with 2 bases between them. Here the CDR3 DNA reads TGCGCCAGCAGCTTTCACAATGAGCAGTTCTTC. As protein: CASSFHNEQFF.

V gene TRBV18 combines with J gene TRBJ2-1; a weak D match, TRBD2 (5 bases). Germline loops: CDR1 KGHSH, CDR2 LQKENI. The germline V and J ends were trimmed by 3 bases and 9 bases, with 9 bases remaining between them. This CDR3 region has 12 residues. The CDR3 nucleotides are TGTGCCAGCTCACCGCCCGGGATTGAGCAGTTCTTC. This gives the protein CASSPPGIEQFF.

The chain joins TRBV7-6 to TRBJ1-1, with D hard to call. Looked up from germline, CDR1 is SGHVS and CDR2 is FNYEAQ. The CDR3 loop spans 13 amino acids. The V gene lost 1 base and the J gene lost 1 base, with 4 bases spanning the gap. CDR3 coding DNA: TGTGCCAGCAGCTTAGGACAGAACACTGAAGCTTTCTTT. The encoded protein is CASSLGQNTEAFF. Using reference TRBV7-6 and TRBJ1-1 for the parts outside the CDR3, the full variable domain is GAGVSQSPRYKVTKRGQDVALRCDPISGHVSLYWYRQALGQGPEFLTYFNYEAQQDKSGLPNDRFSAERPEGSISTLTIQRTEQRDSAMYRCASSLGQNTEAFFGQGTRLTVV.

The chain couples TRBV19 to TRBJ2-7, with TRBD1 matching 11 bases. The CDR3 totals 16 residues. Losses at the gene ends were 8 bases for V and 2 bases for J; bases not matched to a gene: 11. Germline CDR1 is LNHDA and CDR2 is SQIVND (reference sequence). In DNA, the CDR3 is TGTGCCAGTGACCCATCCGGGACAGGGGGGACCTACGAGCAGTACTTC. It codes for CASDPSGTGGTYEQYF.

CDR3 residues: CASSSTTRFVTGELFF. The CDR3 nucleotides read TGTGCCAGTAGTTCCACCACTAGATTTGTCACCGGGGAGCTGTTTTTT. The genes are TRBV19 and TRBJ2-2; a weak D match, TRBD2 (5 bases). CDR1 and CDR2 from the germline V gene are LNHDA and SQIVND (reference sequence). The CDR3 runs 16 residues. Trimming pared 5 bases from V and 4 bases from J, leaving 17 bases between.

This clone appeared a single time. The CDR3 DNA sequence: TGTGCCAGCAGCTTAGAAAGACACCCTCGGAACTATGGCTACACCTTC. The encoded protein is CASSLERHPRNYGYTF. V gene TRBV7-9 combines with J gene TRBJ1-2; the D is unclear. V gave up 1 base and J gave up 2 bases, with 14 bases separating them. The CDR3 sequence is 16 residues long. Germline V CDR1 and CDR2: SEHNR, FQNEAQ (reference sequence).

V gene TRBV30 combines with J gene TRBJ2-3; the match to TRBD2 covers 8 bases. The CDR3 has 15 residues. CDR1 GTSNPN and CDR2 SVGIG come from the germline V gene (reference sequence). V trimming: 5 bases; J trimming: 2 bases; junction bases outside the gene matches: 9. The CDR3 protein is CAWVGLAGNTDTQYF. In nucleotides, the CDR3 is TGTGCCTGGGTGGGGCTAGCGGGTAACACAGATACGCAGTATTTT.

The chain couples TRBV5-6 to TRBJ2-3; TRBD2 agrees at 8 bases. This CDR3 has 17 amino acids. With 6 bases clipped from V and 3 bases from J, the junction kept 15 bases outside the gene matches. Germline loops: CDR1 SGHDT, CDR2 YYEEEE. The CDR3 spells CASNQPQRGTRTDTQYF. Written as DNA, the CDR3 is TGTGCCAGCAACCAACCCCAGCGGGGGACGAGGACAGATACGCAGTATTTT.

The J gene is TRBJ1-2, the V gene TRBV10-1; no clear D. CDR1 is WNHNN, CDR2 SYGVQD, per germline (reference sequence). The CDR3 loop spans 13 amino acids. V was cut by 4 bases and J by 5 bases, with 11 bases left in between. CDR3 sequence reads: CASSGEEGYGYTF. The CDR3 region has the DNA TGCGCCAGCAGTGGAGAGGAGGGATATGGCTACACCTTC.

This chain links TRBV4-1 with TRBJ1-1; 8 bases fit TRBD1. The J segment lost 5 bases and the V segment lost 1 base, leaving 9 bases of the junction unmatched. The CDR3 is made up of 16 amino acids. Germline-derived CDR1 and CDR2 are MGHRA and YSYEKL. The CDR3 region is CASSQGGGTGFTEAFF. CDR3 DNA: TGCGCCAGCAGCCAAGGAGGGGGGACAGGCTTTACTGAAGCTTTCTTT.

J is TRBJ1-5 and V is TRBV6-6; D remains ambiguous. The V end lost 3 bases, the J end lost 0 bases, and 9 bases lay between the germline ends. In germline, CDR1 is MNHNY, CDR2 SVGAGI (reference sequence). The CDR3 consists of 15 residues. In nucleotides, the CDR3 is TGTGCCAGCAGTTATCATCACAGTAGCAATCAGCCCCAGCATTTT. Its protein is CASSYHHSSNQPQHF.

A word on this clone: The sample holds other DNA sequences that translate to the same CDR3. The J gene is TRBJ2-5, the V gene TRBV7-9, with D uncertain. The V gene lost 0 bases and the J gene lost 5 bases, with 7 bases spanning the gap. This CDR3 contains 13 residues. CDR1 is SEHNR, CDR2 FQNEAQ, per germline (reference sequence). The CDR3 nucleotides read TGTGCCAGCAGCTTAGCCCGGGTGGAGACCCAGTACTTC. It translates to CASSLARVETQYF.

The chain combines TRBV7-2 with TRBJ2-1; the match to TRBD1 covers 9 bases. From germline, CDR1 is SGHTA and CDR2 FQGNSA. Trimming took 1 base from V and 2 from J; bases not matched to a gene: 9. This CDR3 has 18 amino acids. The DNA for the CDR3 is TGTGCCAGCAGCTTAGGAGGGACAGGGACTGGCCCCTACAATGAGCAGTTCTTC. Protein sequence: CASSLGGTGTGPYNEQFF.

In regard to this clone: The sample carries other DNA sequences with the same CDR3. V usage is TRBV7-2 and J usage is TRBJ2-3; D remains unclear. Germline V gene sequence: CDR1 SGHTA, CDR2 FQGNSA. V gave up 4 bases and J gave up 4 bases, with 3 bases separating them. The length of the CDR3 is 11 residues. The CDR3 sequence: CASSSSDTQYF. CDR3 sequence (DNA): TGTGCCAGCAGCTCGTCAGATACGCAGTATTTT.

CDR3 DNA: TGTGCCAGCAGTTTGACTGATCGTTACACCGGGGAGCTGTTTTTT. Translation gives CASSLTDRYTGELFF. V gene TRBV28 combines with J gene TRBJ2-2; D is uncertain. The CDR3 extends over 15 amino acids. V gave up 3 bases and J gave up 3 bases, with 11 bases separating them. Per the germline V gene, CDR1 is MDHEN and CDR2 is SYDVKM.